The TCR beta chain under discussion was sequenced for a study of cytomegalovirus exposure and HLA in healthy donors. Study conclusions and caveats: Most sequenced TCRs were rare (though some public TCRs occurred in many donors).

On this clone itself: The antigen is not known.

The study ran its PCR with 60 Vbeta and 13 Jbeta primers. Data came from immunoSEQ multiplex PCR; TCRdb stores just in-frame clones and leaves some out. The repertoire holds 150,000 or so clones, with around two thirds as singletons. V lost 5 bases and J 0 bases, leaving 20 bases between the germline ends. From germline, CDR1 is SEHNR and CDR2 FQNEAQ (reference sequence). This CDR3 has 18 residues. Material for sequencing was PBMCs. This sequence originates from a man aged 30 to 45 in good health and CMV-seropositive. This chain connects TRBV7-9 to TRBJ1-3; D possibly corresponds to TRBD1 (6 bases). CDR3 sequence (DNA): TGTGCCAGCAGCCTTCACAGGGTAAAAAAGAGCTCTGGAAACACCATATATTTT. It specifies CASSLHRVKKSSGNTIYF.